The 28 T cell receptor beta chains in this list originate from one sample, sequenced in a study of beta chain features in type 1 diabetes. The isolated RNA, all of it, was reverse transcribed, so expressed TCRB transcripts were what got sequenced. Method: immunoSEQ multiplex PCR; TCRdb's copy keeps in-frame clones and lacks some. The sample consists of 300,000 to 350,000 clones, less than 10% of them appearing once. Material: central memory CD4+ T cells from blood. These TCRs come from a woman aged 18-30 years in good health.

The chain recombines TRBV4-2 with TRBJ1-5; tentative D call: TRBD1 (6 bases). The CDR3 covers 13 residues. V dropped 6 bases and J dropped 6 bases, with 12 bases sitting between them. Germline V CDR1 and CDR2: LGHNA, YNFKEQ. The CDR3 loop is CASRGARGQPQHF. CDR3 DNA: TGTGCCAGCAGGGGGGCGCGGGGTCAGCCCCAGCATTTT.

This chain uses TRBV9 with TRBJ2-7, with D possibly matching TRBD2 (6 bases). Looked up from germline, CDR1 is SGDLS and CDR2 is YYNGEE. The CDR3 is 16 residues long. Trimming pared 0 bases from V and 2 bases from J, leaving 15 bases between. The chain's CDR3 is CASSVGSGSFTYEQYF. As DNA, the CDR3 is TGTGCCAGCAGCGTAGGCTCCGGGAGTTTCACCTACGAGCAGTACTTC.

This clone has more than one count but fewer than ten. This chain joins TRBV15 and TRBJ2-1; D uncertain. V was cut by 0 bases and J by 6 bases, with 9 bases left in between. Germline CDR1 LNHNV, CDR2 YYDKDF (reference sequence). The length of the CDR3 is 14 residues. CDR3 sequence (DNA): TGTGCCACCAGCAGAGATCTGGGCTCCAATGAGCAGTTCTTC. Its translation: CATSRDLGSNEQFF.

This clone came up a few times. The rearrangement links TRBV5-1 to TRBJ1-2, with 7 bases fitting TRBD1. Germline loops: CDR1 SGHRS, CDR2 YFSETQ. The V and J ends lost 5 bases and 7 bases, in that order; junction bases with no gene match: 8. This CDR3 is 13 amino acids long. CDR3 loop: CASRRDRDGGYTF. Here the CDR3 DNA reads TGCGCCAGCAGGCGTGACAGGGACGGTGGCTACACCTTC.

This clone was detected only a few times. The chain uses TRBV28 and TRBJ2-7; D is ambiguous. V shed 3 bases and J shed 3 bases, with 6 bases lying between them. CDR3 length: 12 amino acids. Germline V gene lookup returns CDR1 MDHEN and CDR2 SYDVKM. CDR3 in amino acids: CASSLLNYEQYF. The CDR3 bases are TGTGCCAGCAGTTTGCTGAACTACGAGCAGTACTTC. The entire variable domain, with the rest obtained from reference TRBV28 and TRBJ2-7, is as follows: DVKVTQSSRYLVKRTGEKVFLECVQDMDHENMFWYRQDPGLGLRLIYFSYDVKMKEKGDIPEGYSVSREKKERFSLILESASTNQTSMYLCASSLLNYEQYFGPGTRLTVT.

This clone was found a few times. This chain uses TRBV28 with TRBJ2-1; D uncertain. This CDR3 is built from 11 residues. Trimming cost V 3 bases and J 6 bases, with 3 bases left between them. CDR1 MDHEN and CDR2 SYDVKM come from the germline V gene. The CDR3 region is CASSFVNEQFF. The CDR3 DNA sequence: TGTGCCAGCAGTTTTGTCAATGAGCAGTTCTTC.

This CDR3 reads CASAIAPGGGTDTQYF. CDR3 nucleotides: TGTGCCAGCGCTATAGCCCCGGGAGGCGGCACAGATACGCAGTATTTT. The chain carries TRBV7-3 and TRBJ2-3; 7 bases line up with TRBD2. Germline CDR1 reads SGHTA; CDR2 reads FQGTGA. The ends lost 8 bases at V and 1 base at J; junction bases unmatched: 12. There are 16 residues in the CDR3.

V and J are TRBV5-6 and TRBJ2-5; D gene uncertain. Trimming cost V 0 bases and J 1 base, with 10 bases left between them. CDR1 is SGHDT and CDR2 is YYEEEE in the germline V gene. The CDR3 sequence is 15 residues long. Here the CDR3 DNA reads TGTGCCAGCAGCTTGGGCCCAGGCGCCCAAGAGACCCAGTACTTC. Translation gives CASSLGPGAQETQYF.

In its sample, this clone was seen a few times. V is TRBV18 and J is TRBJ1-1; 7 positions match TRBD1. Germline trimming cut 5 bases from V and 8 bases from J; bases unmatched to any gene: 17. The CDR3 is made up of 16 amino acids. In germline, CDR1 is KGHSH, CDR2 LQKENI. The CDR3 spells CASSVLLLEGAGEAFF. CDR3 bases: TGTGCCAGCTCAGTCCTCCTTTTGGAGGGGGCCGGCGAAGCTTTCTTT.

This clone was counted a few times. Here the CDR3 DNA reads TGTGCCAGCACCGGAAGGTCCGGGAGGGCCGGCGAGACCCAGTACTTC. This codes for CASTGRSGRAGETQYF. V usage is TRBV2 and J usage is TRBJ2-5; 8 positions agree with TRBD2. Germline loops: CDR1 SNHLY, CDR2 FYNNEI. The J segment lost 5 bases and the V segment lost 7 bases, leaving 15 bases of the junction unmatched. This CDR3 region has 16 residues.

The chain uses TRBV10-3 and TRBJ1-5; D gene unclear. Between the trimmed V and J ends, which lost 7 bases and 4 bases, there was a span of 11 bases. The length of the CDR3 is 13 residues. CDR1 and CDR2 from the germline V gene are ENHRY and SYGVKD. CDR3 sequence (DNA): TGTGCCATCACCCCGGGTGCGAATCAGCCCCAGCATTTT. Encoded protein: CAITPGANQPQHF.

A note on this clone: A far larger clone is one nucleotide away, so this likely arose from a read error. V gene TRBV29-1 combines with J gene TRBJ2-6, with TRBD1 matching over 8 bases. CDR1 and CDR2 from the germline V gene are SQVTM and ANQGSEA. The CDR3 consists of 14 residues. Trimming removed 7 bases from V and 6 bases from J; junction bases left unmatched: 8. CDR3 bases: TGCAGCGCCCGGACAGGGAATGAGGCCAACGTCCTGACTTTC. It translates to CSARTGNEANVLTF.

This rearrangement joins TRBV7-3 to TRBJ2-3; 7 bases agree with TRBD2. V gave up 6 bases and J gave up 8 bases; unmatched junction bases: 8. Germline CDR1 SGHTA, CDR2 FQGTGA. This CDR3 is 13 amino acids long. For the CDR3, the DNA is TGTGCCAGCAGGGAAAGGACTAGTCTTACGCAGTATTTT. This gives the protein CASRERTSLTQYF.

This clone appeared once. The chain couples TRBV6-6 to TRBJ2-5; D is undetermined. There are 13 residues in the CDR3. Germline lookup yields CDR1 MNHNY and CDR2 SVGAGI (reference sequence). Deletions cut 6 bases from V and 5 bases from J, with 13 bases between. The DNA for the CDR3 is TGTGCCAGCAGCGCCCCGGTGGGGGAGACCCAGTACTTC. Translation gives CASSAPVGETQYF.

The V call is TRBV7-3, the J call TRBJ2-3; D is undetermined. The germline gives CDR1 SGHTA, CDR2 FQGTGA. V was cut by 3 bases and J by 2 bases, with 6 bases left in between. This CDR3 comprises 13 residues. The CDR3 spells CASSFWPTDTQYF. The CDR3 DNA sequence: TGTGCCAGCAGCTTCTGGCCCACAGATACGCAGTATTTT.

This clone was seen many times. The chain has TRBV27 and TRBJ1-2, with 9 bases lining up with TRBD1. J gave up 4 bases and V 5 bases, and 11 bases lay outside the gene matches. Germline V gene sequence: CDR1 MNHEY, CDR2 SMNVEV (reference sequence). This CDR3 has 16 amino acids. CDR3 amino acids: CASSPGTGPSFYGYTF. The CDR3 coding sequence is TGTGCCAGCAGTCCCGGGACAGGGCCGTCTTTCTATGGCTACACCTTC.

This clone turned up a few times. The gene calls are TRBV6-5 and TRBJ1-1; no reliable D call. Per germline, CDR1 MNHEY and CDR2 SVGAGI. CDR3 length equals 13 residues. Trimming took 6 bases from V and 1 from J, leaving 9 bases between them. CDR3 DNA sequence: TGTGCCAGCAGGAACACAGCGAACACTGAAGCTTTCTTT. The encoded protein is CASRNTANTEAFF.

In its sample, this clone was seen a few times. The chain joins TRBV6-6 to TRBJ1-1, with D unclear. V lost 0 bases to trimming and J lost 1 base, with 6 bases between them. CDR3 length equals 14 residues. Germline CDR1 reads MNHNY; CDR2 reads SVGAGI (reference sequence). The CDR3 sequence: CASSYSSANTEAFF. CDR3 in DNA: TGTGCCAGCAGTTACTCGTCAGCGAACACTGAAGCTTTCTTT.

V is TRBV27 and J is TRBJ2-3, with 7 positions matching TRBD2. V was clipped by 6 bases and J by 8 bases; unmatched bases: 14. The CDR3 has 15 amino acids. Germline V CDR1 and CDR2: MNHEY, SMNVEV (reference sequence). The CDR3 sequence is CASRGILAGEVTQYF. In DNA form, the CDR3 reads TGTGCCAGCAGGGGAATTCTGGCGGGAGAGGTTACGCAGTATTTT.

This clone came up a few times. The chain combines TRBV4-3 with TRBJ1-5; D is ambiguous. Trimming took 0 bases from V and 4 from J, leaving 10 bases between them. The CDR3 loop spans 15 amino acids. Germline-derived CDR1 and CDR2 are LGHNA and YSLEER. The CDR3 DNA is TGCGCCAGCAGCCAAGATTGGGGATTGAATCAGCCCCAGCATTTT. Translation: CASSQDWGLNQPQHF.

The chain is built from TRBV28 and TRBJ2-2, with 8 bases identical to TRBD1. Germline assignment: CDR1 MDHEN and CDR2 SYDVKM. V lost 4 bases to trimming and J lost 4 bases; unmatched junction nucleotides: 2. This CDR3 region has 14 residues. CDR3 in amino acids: CASSSQGGTGELFF. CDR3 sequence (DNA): TGTGCCAGCAGTTCACAGGGGGGCACCGGGGAGCTGTTTTTT.

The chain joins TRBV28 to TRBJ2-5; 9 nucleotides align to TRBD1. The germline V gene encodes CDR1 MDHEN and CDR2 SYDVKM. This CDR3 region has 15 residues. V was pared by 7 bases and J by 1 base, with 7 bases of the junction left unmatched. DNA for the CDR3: TGTGCCAGCATTCCGGGACAGGGTCCCCAAGAGACCCAGTACTTC. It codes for CASIPGQGPQETQYF.

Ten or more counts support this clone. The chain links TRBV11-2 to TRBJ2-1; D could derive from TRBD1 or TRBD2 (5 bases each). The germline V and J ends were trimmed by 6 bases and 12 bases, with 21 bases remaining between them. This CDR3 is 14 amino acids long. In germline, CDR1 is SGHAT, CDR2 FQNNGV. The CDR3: CASSVGTLILGQFF. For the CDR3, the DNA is TGTGCCAGCAGTGTCGGGACCCTGATACTCGGGCAGTTCTTC.

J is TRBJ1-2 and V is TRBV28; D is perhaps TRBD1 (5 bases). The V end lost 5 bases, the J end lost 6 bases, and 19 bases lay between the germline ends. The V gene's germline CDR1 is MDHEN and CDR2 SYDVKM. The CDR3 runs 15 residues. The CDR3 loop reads CASSVQERLGHGYTF. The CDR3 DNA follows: TGTGCCAGCAGTGTACAGGAGCGGTTGGGGCATGGCTACACCTTC.

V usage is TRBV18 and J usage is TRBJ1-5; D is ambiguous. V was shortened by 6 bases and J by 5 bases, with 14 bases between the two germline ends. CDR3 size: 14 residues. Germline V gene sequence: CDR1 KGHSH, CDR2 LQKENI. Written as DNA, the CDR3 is TGTGCCAGCTCGCTGTATAGGGTCGATCAGCCCCAGCATTTT. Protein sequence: CASSLYRVDQPQHF.

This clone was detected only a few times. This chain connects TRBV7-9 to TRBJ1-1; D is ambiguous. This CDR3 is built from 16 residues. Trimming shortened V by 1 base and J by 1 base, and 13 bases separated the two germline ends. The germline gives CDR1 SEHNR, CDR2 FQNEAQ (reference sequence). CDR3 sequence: CASSLDSRGWNTEAFF. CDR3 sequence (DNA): TGTGCCAGCAGCTTAGACAGCCGAGGGTGGAACACTGAAGCTTTCTTT.

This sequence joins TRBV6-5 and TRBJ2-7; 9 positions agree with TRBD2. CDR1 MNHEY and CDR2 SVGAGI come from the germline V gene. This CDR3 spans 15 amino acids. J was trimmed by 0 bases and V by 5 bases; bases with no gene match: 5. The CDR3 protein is CASSLGREGSYEQYF. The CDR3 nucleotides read TGTGCCAGCAGTCTCGGGCGGGAGGGCTCCTACGAGCAGTACTTC.

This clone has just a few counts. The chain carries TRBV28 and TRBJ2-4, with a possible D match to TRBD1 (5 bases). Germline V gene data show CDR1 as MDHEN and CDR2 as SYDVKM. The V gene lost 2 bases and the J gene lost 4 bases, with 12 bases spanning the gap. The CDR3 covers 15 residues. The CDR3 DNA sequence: TGTGCCAGCAGTTTAACCGCGGCAGGGAAAAACATTCAGTACTTC. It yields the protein CASSLTAAGKNIQYF.